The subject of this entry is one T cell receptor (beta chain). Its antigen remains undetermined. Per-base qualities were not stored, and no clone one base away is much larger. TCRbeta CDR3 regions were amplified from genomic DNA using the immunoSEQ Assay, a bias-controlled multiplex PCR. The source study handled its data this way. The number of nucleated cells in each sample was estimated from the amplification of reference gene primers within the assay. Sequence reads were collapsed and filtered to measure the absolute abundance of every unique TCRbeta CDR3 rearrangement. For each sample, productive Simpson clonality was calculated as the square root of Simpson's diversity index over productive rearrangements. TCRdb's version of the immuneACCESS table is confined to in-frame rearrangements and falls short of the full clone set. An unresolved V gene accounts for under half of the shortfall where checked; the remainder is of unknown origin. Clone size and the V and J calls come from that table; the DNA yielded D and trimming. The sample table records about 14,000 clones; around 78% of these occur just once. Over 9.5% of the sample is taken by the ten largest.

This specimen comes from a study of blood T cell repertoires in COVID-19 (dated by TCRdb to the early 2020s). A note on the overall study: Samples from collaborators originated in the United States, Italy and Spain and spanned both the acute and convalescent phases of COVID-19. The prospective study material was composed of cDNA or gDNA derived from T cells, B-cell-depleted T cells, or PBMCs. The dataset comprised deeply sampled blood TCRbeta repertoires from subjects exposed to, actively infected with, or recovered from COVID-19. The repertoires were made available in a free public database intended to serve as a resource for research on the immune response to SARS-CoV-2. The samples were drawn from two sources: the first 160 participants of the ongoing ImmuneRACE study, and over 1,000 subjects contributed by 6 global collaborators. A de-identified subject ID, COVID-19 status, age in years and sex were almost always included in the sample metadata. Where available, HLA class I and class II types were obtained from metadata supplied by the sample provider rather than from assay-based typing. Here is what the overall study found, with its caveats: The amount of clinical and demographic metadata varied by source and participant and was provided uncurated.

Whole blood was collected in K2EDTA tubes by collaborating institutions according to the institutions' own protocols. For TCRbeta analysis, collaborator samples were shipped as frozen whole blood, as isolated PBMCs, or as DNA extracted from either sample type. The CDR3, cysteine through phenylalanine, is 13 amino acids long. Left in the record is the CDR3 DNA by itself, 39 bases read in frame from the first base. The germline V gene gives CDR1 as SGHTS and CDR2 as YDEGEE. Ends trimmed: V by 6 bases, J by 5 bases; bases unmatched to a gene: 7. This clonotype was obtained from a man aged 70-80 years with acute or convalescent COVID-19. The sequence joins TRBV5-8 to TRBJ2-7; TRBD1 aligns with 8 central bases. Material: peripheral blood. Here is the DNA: TGTGCCAGCACCCGGACAGGGTCCCACGAGCAGTACTTC. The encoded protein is CASTRTGSHEQYF.